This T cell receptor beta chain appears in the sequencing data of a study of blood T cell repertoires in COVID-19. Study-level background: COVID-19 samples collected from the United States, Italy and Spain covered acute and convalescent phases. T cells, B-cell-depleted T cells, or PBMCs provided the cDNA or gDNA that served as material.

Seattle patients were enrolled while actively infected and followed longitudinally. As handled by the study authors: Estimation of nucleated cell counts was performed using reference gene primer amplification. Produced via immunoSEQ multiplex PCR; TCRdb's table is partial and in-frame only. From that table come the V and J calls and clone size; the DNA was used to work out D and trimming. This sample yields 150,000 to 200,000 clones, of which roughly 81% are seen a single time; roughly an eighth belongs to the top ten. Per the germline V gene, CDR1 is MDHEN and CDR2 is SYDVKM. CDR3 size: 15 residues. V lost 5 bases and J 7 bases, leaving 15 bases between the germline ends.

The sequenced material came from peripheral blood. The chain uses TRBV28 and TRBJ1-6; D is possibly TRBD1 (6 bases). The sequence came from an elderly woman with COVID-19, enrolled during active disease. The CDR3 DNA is TGTGCCAGCAGTGAGAACAGGGTATGGAATTCACCCCTCCACTTT. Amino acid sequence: CASSENRVWNSPLHF.